The rows below give T cell receptor beta chains drawn from one sample of a study of shared T cell receptors in the human thymus. This table comes from immunoSEQ multiplex PCR, and its TCRdb copy is limited to in-frame clones, with some not included. The data show about 660,000 clones, over 75% seen once. This sample also appeared in a second study, on human thymus T cells.

The specimen sequenced was thymocytes. The receptors come from a boy younger than two with a congenital heart defect. Both conserved end residues are part of each CDR3. The D gene is left open where the match is weak. For some rows the clone size is stated as once, few or many, or as a class when expanded; others skip it.

>NA|TRBJ2-7|NA|TRBV28|14
CASRSIQGLDEQYF
TGTGCCAGCAGATCTATACAGGGTTTGGACGAGCAGTACTTC
>TRBD1|TRBJ1-1|NA|TRBV5-6|16
CASSLGDRGRETEAFF
TGTGCCAGCAGCTTGGGGGACAGGGGTAGAGAGACTGAAGCTTTCTTT
>NA|TRBJ2-2|once|TRBV10-3|14
CATSQRPNTGELFF
TGTGCCACCTCCCAGCGCCCGAACACCGGGGAGCTGTTTTTT
>NA|TRBJ2-5|once|TRBV19|14
CAPPPGTGGGEQYF
TGTGCCCCCCCGCCCGGAACTGGAGGAGGGGAGCAGTACTTC
>NA|TRBJ2-5|NA|TRBV11-2|17
CASSLDVGARNQETQYF
TGTGCCAGCAGCTTAGACGTGGGGGCTCGAAACCAAGAGACCCAGTACTTC
>TRBD2|TRBJ2-1|once|TRBV28|15
CASSSPGTSDNEQFF
TGTGCCAGCAGCTCCCCCGGGACTAGCGACAATGAGCAGTTCTTC
>TRBD1|TRBJ2-7|NA|TRBV27|16
CASSPEPRGQVYEQYF
TGTGCCAGCAGTCCCGAACCCAGGGGGCAGGTCTACGAGCAGTACTTC
>TRBD1|TRBJ2-7|NA|TRBV19|15
CASSRRRTGLNEQYF
TGTGCCAGTAGTCGCCGCCGGACAGGGCTAAACGAGCAGTACTTC
>NA|TRBJ1-1|NA|TRBV21-1|11
CASSNGWRAFF
TGTGCCAGCAGCAACGGGTGGAGGGCTTTCTTT
>NA|TRBJ2-7|NA|TRBV5-6|15
CASSAPGRGTYEQYF
TGTGCCAGCAGCGCGCCGGGGCGGGGAACCTACGAGCAGTACTTC
>NA|TRBJ1-2|NA|TRBV6-5|15
CASSYSRTATRGYTF
TGTGCCAGCAGTTACTCACGGACAGCGACAAGAGGCTACACCTTC
>NA|TRBJ1-2|NA|TRBV10-2|15
CASSESKRRVYGYTF
TGCGCCAGCAGTGAGTCGAAACGGCGGGTCTATGGCTACACCTTC
>TRBD2|TRBJ2-3|NA|TRBV10-3|15
CAIRLASGSTDTQYF
TGTGCCATCAGGTTGGCTAGCGGGAGTACAGATACGCAGTATTTT
>TRBD1|TRBJ1-2|NA|TRBV11-2|14
CASSLDGRQGWFTF
TGTGCCAGCAGCTTAGACGGGCGACAGGGGTGGTTCACCTTC
>TRBD2|TRBJ2-7|few|TRBV19|13
CASSGRGSYEQYF
TGTGCCAGTAGCGGGAGGGGCTCCTACGAGCAGTACTTC
>NA|TRBJ1-1|NA|TRBV27|16
CASSPPLHIKNTEAFF
TGTGCCAGCAGTCCTCCTCTCCACATTAAGAACACTGAAGCTTTCTTT